These T cell receptor beta chains were read from a single sample in a study of CXCR3-negative and CXCR3-positive naive CD8 T cells. From the 5' RACE reads, TCRdb lists one entry per CDR3 protein and no DNA. This sample's table reports some 130,000 distinct CDR3 sequences. Input material: naive CXCR3- CD8+ T cells from blood. These receptors were obtained from a human donor in good health. Some clones in this sample may be carry-over from other donors' samples. The CDR3 runs from the conserved cysteine through the conserved F or W. The order of the fields is J gene, V gene, CDR3 protein.

>TRBJ2-6|TRBV2
CASADLTGTNSGANALTF
>TRBJ2-7|TRBV7-8
CASSLFQGGLNEQYF
>TRBJ2-1|TRBV20-1
CSATGGHSEINEQFF
>TRBJ1-2|TRBV9
CASRTGDGYGYTF
>TRBJ2-1|TRBV7-9
CASSFLYNEQFF
>TRBJ2-1|TRBV6-2/TRBV6-3
CASSYSFGSNEQFF
>TRBJ2-1|TRBV19
CASSIPTHVDEQFF
>TRBJ2-2|TRBV27
CASSGPWGQGTGELFF
>TRBJ2-7|TRBV4-2
CASSQEGYQGIFSGGAAYEQYF
>TRBJ1-5|TRBV27
CASSNRGRNQPQHF
>TRBJ1-4|TRBV29-1
CSAEGGQENEKLFF
>TRBJ2-4|TRBV5-4
CASSELKRGEENIQYF
>TRBJ2-1|TRBV29-1
CSVEDHEGSYNEQFF
>TRBJ2-3|TRBV12-3/TRBV12-4
CASSSGEGSTDTQYF
>TRBJ2-2|TRBV29-1
CSVYEANTGELFF
>TRBJ1-1|TRBV15
CATRTGPTEAFF
>TRBJ2-3|TRBV28
CASRTSRDTQYF
>TRBJ2-5|TRBV13
CASSLGRRLTVETQHF
>TRBJ2-7|TRBV5-1
CASRLQVSGEQYF
>TRBJ2-5|TRBV7-9
CASSLRKRDRGQETQYF
>TRBJ2-1|TRBV6-5
CASSSPKLGYNEQFF
>TRBJ2-7|TRBV27
CASSQYSGGYYEQYF
>TRBJ2-5|TRBV11-3
CASSFGTGTVGETQYF
>TRBJ2-7|TRBV15
CATSRDYPFEQYF
>TRBJ1-1|TRBV14
CASSLQGSTEAFF
>TRBJ2-7|TRBV7-9
CASSPGQGAGEQYF
>TRBJ1-6|TRBV29-1
CSAATGDNSPLHF
>TRBJ2-7|TRBV28
CASSLSSTGSVGYEQYF
>TRBJ2-5|TRBV24-1
CATSDTTGLETQYF
>TRBJ2-1|TRBV12-3/TRBV12-4
CASSFIRGHNEQFF
>TRBJ2-3|TRBV4-1
CASSQVGGTSGMSPRFTSDTQYF
>TRBJ2-7|TRBV29-1
CSAYGTGVKGGLGYEQYF
>TRBJ2-7|TRBV29-1
CSVVTSGSYEQYF
>TRBJ2-1|TRBV12-3/TRBV12-4
CASSLRGPYNEQFF
>TRBJ2-1|TRBV29-1
CSVVVYNEQFF
>TRBJ1-6|TRBV19
CASRVGDRGHNSPLHF